The TCR beta chain under discussion was sequenced for a study of CD4 T cells in lung cancer (dated by TCRdb to the late 2010s). Context from the whole study: In the study, blood T cells from NSCLC patients were screened for responses to candidate mutation-encoded neoepitopes, and neoantigen-specific CD4+ T-cell clones and TCRs were isolated. Deep sequencing of TCRB was used to follow the frequency of neoantigen-specific clonotypes in tumor resections, non-adjacent lung and cultured T-cell products. The resected patients had lung adenocarcinoma or squamous cell carcinoma, were aged 60 to 69 at blood donation, and mostly were former smokers. Tumor and non-adjacent lung tissue were obtained from four patients undergoing curative-intent resections for stage I-III non-small cell lung cancer. Treatments received by the patients before blood donation included platinum chemotherapy, and some patients received nivolumab or pembrolizumab. The research as a whole found: Some blood-derived responses might reflect in vitro priming of naive T cells or cross-reactivity rather than memory responses to the cancer.

Receptor amplification or capture employed the immunoSEQ multiplex PCR assay. Qiagen DNeasy or QIAamp micro DNA kits were used to isolate DNA, and the Adaptive Biotechnology human TCRB sequencing kit was used to sequence TCRB. An Illumina MiSeq was used to sequence the TCRB libraries. For the original study's pipeline: The kit provider's software was used to analyze TCRB sequence data, and Fisher's exact test was used to test clonotype templates for tumor enrichment. TCRdb limited this immuneACCESS table to in-frame rearrangements with V and J called. A share of clones is missing; checked studies link under half to unresolved V genes, and the rest is unexplained. V and J calls and clone size follow that table, whereas D and trimming were derived from the DNA. Recorded for this sample are about 10,000 clones; around two thirds of them occurred a single time. 15% of the sample rests with the top ten.

A word on this clone: The antigen this receptor binds is unknown. No base qualities exist here, and no much larger clone lies one base off it.

Non-adjacent lung tissue was collected from the same resection as far from the malignant lesion as possible, at a distance of at least 3 cm. The cysteine opens and the phenylalanine closes a CDR3 of 13 amino acids. Only the CDR3 DNA is retained, 39 bases long and in frame from the first base. For CDR1 and CDR2, the germline V gene (reference sequence) lists LNHDA and SQIVND. V is shortened by 0 bases, J by 6 bases, and the region joining them spans 5 bases. The chain is encoded by TRBV19 joined to TRBJ2-2, with the D gene uncertain. The TCR originated in a man in his sixties with non-small cell lung cancer. Material: normal lung tissue taken away from the tumor. CDR3 sequence: CASSIDRAGELFF. The nucleotides are TGTGCCAGTAGTATAGATCGGGCCGGGGAGCTGTTTTTT.